The next 11 T cell receptor beta chains were all read from a single sample in a study of blood T cell repertoires in COVID-19. Assay used: immunoSEQ multiplex PCR; TCRdb lists only in-frame clones, some missing. The sample contains about 280,000 clones, 88% of which appear only once. Sequences were obtained from PBMCs or T cells enriched from blood (not recorded which). These receptors all stem from a woman in her sixties or seventies in a cohort exposed to, infected with or recovered from COVID-19 (not recorded which).

This rearrangement joins TRBV19 to TRBJ1-5; 8 bases line up with TRBD1. Germline V CDR1 and CDR2: LNHDA, SQIVND (reference sequence). V shed 5 bases and J 0 bases; nucleotides not matched to a gene: 3. The CDR3 totals 15 residues. The CDR3 region has the DNA TGTGCCAGTAGTCTGACAGGGGATAGCAATCAGCCCCAGCATTTT. It yields the protein CASSLTGDSNQPQHF.

The chain recombines TRBV27 with TRBJ2-7, with D maybe TRBD1 (6 bases). The V and J ends lost 5 bases and 2 bases respectively, with 10 bases between them. Germline V gene sequence: CDR1 MNHEY, CDR2 SMNVEV (reference sequence). The length of the CDR3 is 13 residues. The CDR3, as DNA: TGTGCCAGCAGTGGACAGTCTGCCTACGAGCAGTACTTC. This translates into CASSGQSAYEQYF.

The genes are TRBV18 and TRBJ1-6, with D maybe TRBD1 (5 bases). Trimming shortened V by 0 bases and J by 3 bases, and 9 bases separated the two germline ends. The CDR3 runs to 16 residues. CDR1 KGHSH and CDR2 LQKENI come from the germline V gene. The CDR3 DNA is TGTGCCAGCTCACCACCGTTAACAGGCTATAATTCACCCCTCCACTTT. Its translation is CASSPPLTGYNSPLHF.

This clone was seen only once. This chain joins TRBV11-2 and TRBJ2-3; possible D gene TRBD2, 7 bases. V was pared by 3 bases and J by 2 bases, with 12 bases between. The CDR3 is 15 residues long. Germline V gives CDR1 SGHAT, CDR2 FQNNGV. CDR3: CASSLGGGDTDTQYF. The CDR3 DNA follows: TGTGCCAGCAGCTTGGGGGGGGGCGACACAGATACGCAGTATTTT.

This clone was picked up a small number of times. The rearrangement joins TRBV9 to TRBJ1-1; 9 bases match TRBD1. V trimming: 4 bases; J trimming: 3 bases; junction bases outside the gene matches: 4. CDR3 length equals 14 residues. From germline, CDR1 is SGDLS and CDR2 YYNGEE. The CDR3 region is CASSRDRGDTEAFF. The CDR3 nucleotides read TGTGCCAGCAGCCGCGACAGGGGGGACACTGAAGCTTTCTTT.

The chain has TRBV7-9 and TRBJ1-6, with TRBD1 matching over 12 bases. The germline CDR1 and CDR2 sequences are SEHNR and FQNEAQ (reference sequence). Germline trimming cut 1 base from V and 1 base from J; bases unmatched to any gene: 5. The CDR3 is 19 residues long. CDR3 DNA sequence: TGTGCCAGCAGCTTAGTCGGGACAGGGGGCTGGTCCTATAATTCACCCCTCCACTTT. Translated: CASSLVGTGGWSYNSPLHF.

This clone occurred a few times. The chain combines TRBV7-3 with TRBJ2-5; D call uncertain. V was pared by 2 bases and J by 1 base, with 5 bases between. CDR3 length equals 13 residues. Germline V gives CDR1 SGHTA, CDR2 FQGTGA. The CDR3 region is CASSLAVQETQYF. The CDR3 DNA reads as TGTGCCAGCAGCTTAGCGGTCCAAGAGACCCAGTACTTC.

The rearrangement joins TRBV18 to TRBJ2-2; 12 bases match TRBD1. J lost 7 bases, V lost 4 bases, and 4 bases had no gene match. CDR1 KGHSH and CDR2 LQKENI come from the germline V gene. The CDR3 consists of 15 residues. The CDR3 DNA follows: TGTGCCAGCTCACAGGGACAGGGGGCCGGCGGGGAGCTGTTTTTT. Protein product: CASSQGQGAGGELFF.

Only a few counts were recorded for this clone. This chain joins TRBV5-3 and TRBJ2-7; TRBD2 might be the D (6 bases). TRBV5-3 is reported as an ORF; its role is uncertain. CDR3 length: 17 amino acids. Trimming shortened V by 4 bases and J by 5 bases, and 25 bases separated the two germline ends. The CDR3 DNA reads TGTGCCAGAAGCCTGAAGGACTTCGGGACTCCCGGCCACGAGCAGTACTTC. It translates to CARSLKDFGTPGHEQYF.

The CDR3 DNA reads TGCGCCAGCAGCGAACAGGGATATAACTATGGCTACACCTTC. Translated: CASSEQGYNYGYTF. The chain links TRBV5-1 to TRBJ1-2; TRBD1 might be the D (6 bases). V dropped 4 bases and J dropped 1 base, with 11 bases sitting between them. Germline CDR1 is SGHRS and CDR2 is YFSETQ. CDR3 length equals 14 residues.

V usage is TRBV24-1 and J usage is TRBJ1-4; 11 nucleotides agree with TRBD1. The CDR3 has 19 amino acids. The ends lost 0 bases at V and 3 bases at J; junction bases unmatched: 8. Germline V gene sequence: CDR1 KGHDR, CDR2 SFDVKD. This CDR3 reads CATSDLVQDRGLANEKLFF. Written as DNA, the CDR3 is TGTGCCACCAGTGATTTGGTTCAGGACAGGGGGCTCGCTAATGAAAAACTGTTTTTT.